Listed below are T cell receptor beta chains from one sample, sequenced in a study of beta chain features in type 1 diabetes. Assay: immunoSEQ multiplex PCR; the TCRdb copy retains only in-frame clones and omits some. The sample shows 500,000 to 850,000 clones, over 12% of them seen only once. Sequencing was done on a sample of naive CD4+ T cells from blood. The origin of the receptors is a man aged 18 to 30 with type 1 diabetes. The CDR3 runs from the conserved cysteine through the conserved F or W. The D gene is left open where the match is weak. The listing skips clone size in some rows; elsewhere it reads once, few, many or a size class.

.	TRBJ1-5	TRBV30	few	TGTGCCTGTCCAGATAGCAATCAGCCCCAGCATTTT	CACPDSNQPQHF
.	TRBJ2-1	TRBV5-1	.	TGCGCCAGCAGTAGTTACAATGAGCAGTTCTTC	CASSSYNEQFF
.	TRBJ2-5	TRBV7-9	few	TGTGCCAGCAGCTCCCACGGGACTCCCCCGCGGGCCCAGTACTTC	CASSSHGTPPRAQYF
TRBD2	TRBJ2-7	TRBV5-1	few	TGCGCCAGCAGCCTAACTAGCGGAAGCTCCTACGAGCAGTACTTC	CASSLTSGSSYEQYF
TRBD2	TRBJ2-7	TRBV30	.	TGTGCCTGTGGCCCAGGTACAGGTCTCGGGCCTAGCGGGAACTACGAGCAGTACTTC	CACGPGTGLGPSGNYEQYF
.	TRBJ2-1	TRBV7-2	.	TGTGCCAGCACCCGAAGATGGGGATATTACAATGAGCAGTTCTTC	CASTRRWGYYNEQFF
.	TRBJ2-3	TRBV7-9	.	TGTGCCAGCAGCTTAGAGACGGGAGCGGCAGATACGCAGTATTTT	CASSLETGAADTQYF
TRBD1	TRBJ1-6	TRBV28	.	TGTGCCAGCAGTTCTTTTTGGGACAGGACGAATTCACCCCTCCACTTT	CASSSFWDRTNSPLHF
TRBD1	TRBJ1-5	TRBV29-1	.	TGCAGCGTACAGGGGGGAAGCAATCAGCCCCAGCATTTT	CSVQGGSNQPQHF
TRBD1	TRBJ2-7	TRBV2	few	TGTGCCAGCAGAAGACAGGGTACATCCTACGAGCAGTACTTC	CASRRQGTSYEQYF
.	TRBJ1-5	TRBV28	few	TGTGCCAGCAGCTCAGACAGTTCCAATCAGCCCCAGCATTTT	CASSSDSSNQPQHF
.	TRBJ2-2	TRBV7-9	.	TGTGCCAGCAGCTTATGGGGGACGAACACCGGGGAGCTGTTTTTT	CASSLWGTNTGELFF
TRBD1	TRBJ2-7	TRBV25-1	few	TGTGCCAGCACGGGACAGGGTACCTACGAGCAGTACTTC	CASTGQGTYEQYF
.	TRBJ2-7	TRBV5-1	.	TGCGCCAGCAGCTTGGATCTATATGGGGTCGAGCAGTACTTC	CASSLDLYGVEQYF
.	TRBJ2-5	TRBV7-2	few	TGTGCCAGCAGTCAAACTCTGGTAGCCTTCCAAGAGACCCAGTACTTC	CASSQTLVAFQETQYF
.	TRBJ1-5	TRBV6-5	.	TGTGCCAGCAGTTTAGACGGACCCAATCAGCCCCAGCATTTT	CASSLDGPNQPQHF
TRBD1	TRBJ1-1	TRBV5-4	few	TGTGCCAGCAGCACCCCGGGACAGTTGAACACTGAAGCTTTCTTT	CASSTPGQLNTEAFF
.	TRBJ1-2	TRBV29-1	few	TGCAGCGTTGTAGCGGGCGCCAACTATGGCTACACCTTC	CSVVAGANYGYTF
.	TRBJ2-1	TRBV7-3	.	TGTGCCAGCAGTCCACGGGCTAGCCACAATGAGCAGTTCTTC	CASSPRASHNEQFF
TRBD1	TRBJ1-4	TRBV2	.	TGTGCCAGCAGTGAAGTGACAGGGAATGAAAAACTGTTTTTT	CASSEVTGNEKLFF
.	TRBJ2-5	TRBV29-1	few	TGCAGCGTTGCGTCGGGTCAAGAGACCCAGTACTTC	CSVASGQETQYF
.	TRBJ2-2	TRBV30	few	TGTGCCTGGAGGGCTCCCGGGACATTCCACCCCGGGGAGCTGTTTTTT	CAWRAPGTFHPGELFF
.	TRBJ2-6	TRBV9	few	TGTGCCAGCAGCCCCGGCCAGACCGCTGGGGCCAACGTCCTGACTTTC	CASSPGQTAGANVLTF
TRBD1	TRBJ2-5	TRBV6-5	.	TGTGCCAGCAGTCCCCGGACAGGGGTAGAGACCCAGTACTTC	CASSPRTGVETQYF
.	TRBJ1-1	TRBV29-1	few	TGCAGCGTTGAGGGAGCCGCGGCGAACACTGAAGCTTTCTTT	CSVEGAAANTEAFF
.	TRBJ2-7	TRBV27	few	TGTGCCAGCAGTGTGGGGTACGAGCAGTACTTC	CASSVGYEQYF
.	TRBJ2-1	TRBV7-2	.	TGTGCCAGCAGCCCCGGGACCGGCAGGTGGAATGAGCAGTTCTTC	CASSPGTGRWNEQFF
.	TRBJ2-7	TRBV5-1	.	TGCGCCAGCAGCTTAATGGGCTTAGGCTACGAGCAGTACTTC	CASSLMGLGYEQYF
.	TRBJ1-6	TRBV9	few	TGTGCCAGCAGCGCGGAACCTCGAACAGGGATCGCAAATTCACCCCTCCACTTT	CASSAEPRTGIANSPLHF
TRBD2	TRBJ2-1	TRBV2	.	TGTGCCAGCGGGGGGGAGGGCCTAGCCCACAATGAGCAGTTCTTC	CASGGEGLAHNEQFF
.	TRBJ2-3	TRBV5-1	few	TGCGCCAGCAGCTTAATCACAGATACGCAGTATTTT	CASSLITDTQYF
TRBD2	TRBJ2-4	TRBV6-5	.	TGTGCCAGCAGTCGTGCGACTAGCTGGGACATTCAGTACTTC	CASSRATSWDIQYF
.	TRBJ2-1	TRBV5-1	few	TGCGCCAGCAGCTTGTCCGGGGGGCTGCATGAGCAGTTCTTC	CASSLSGGLHEQFF
.	TRBJ2-5	TRBV20-1	.	TGCAGTGCTACAGGGGAGGAGACCCAGTACTTC	CSATGEETQYF
TRBD1	TRBJ2-2	TRBV6-4	.	TGTGCCAGCAGTGACTGGACAGGCCCCAACACCGGGGAGCTGTTTTTT	CASSDWTGPNTGELFF
TRBD1	TRBJ2-1	TRBV11-2	.	TGTGCCAGCAGCTCTTACAGGGGGACCACACACAATGAGCAGTTCTTC	CASSSYRGTTHNEQFF
.	TRBJ2-3	TRBV5-1	.	TGCGCCAGCAGCATCGGGACGACCACAGATACGCAGTATTTT	CASSIGTTTDTQYF
.	TRBJ2-4	TRBV6-1	.	TGTGCCAGCAGTGAAAGGAGGCCCAAAAACATTCAGTACTTC	CASSERRPKNIQYF
.	TRBJ1-2	TRBV30	.	TGTGCCTGGAATTTCAATCCAGGGAGTAGCGATGGCTACACCTTC	CAWNFNPGSSDGYTF
.	TRBJ1-2	TRBV28	few	TGTGCCAGCTCCAGCCCCGGTCGGGCTAACTATGGCTACACCTTC	CASSSPGRANYGYTF
.	TRBJ2-3	TRBV7-8	few	TGTGCCAGCAGCCGGGGCCAAACCCCTAGCACAGATACGCAGTATTTT	CASSRGQTPSTDTQYF
.	TRBJ2-1	TRBV7-9	few	TGTGCCAGCAGCACTGGCAGCTACAATGAGCAGTTCTTC	CASSTGSYNEQFF
.	TRBJ2-7	TRBV9	few	TGTGCCAGCAGCGTAGGGCAGCTACAAAGCTCCTACGAGCAGTACTTC	CASSVGQLQSSYEQYF
.	TRBJ1-5	TRBV30	.	TGTGCCTGGAGTCCTCGTAGGGGCCGCCACTTTGGCAATCAGCCCCAGCATTTT	CAWSPRRGRHFGNQPQHF
.	TRBJ1-4	TRBV30	.	TGTGCCTGGAGTCATAGGGCAGGGACCTTTGGTGAAAAACTGTTTTTT	CAWSHRAGTFGEKLFF
.	TRBJ2-7	TRBV6-5	few	TGTGCCAGCTCGGGGACGGCATCCTACGAGCAGTACTTC	CASSGTASYEQYF
TRBD1	TRBJ1-4	TRBV7-6	few	TGTGCCAGCAGCTTAGTGGCCAGGGGGCGAGAAAAACTGTTTTTT	CASSLVARGREKLFF
TRBD2	TRBJ2-1	TRBV4-3	few	TGCGCCAGCAGCCCAGGATCGGGACTAGCGGACAATGAGCAGTTCTTC	CASSPGSGLADNEQFF
TRBD1	TRBJ2-6	TRBV30	.	TGTGCCTGGAGTGTTGGACAGGGGAGCTCTGGGGCCAACGTCCTGACTTTC	CAWSVGQGSSGANVLTF
.	TRBJ1-2	TRBV30	.	TGTGCCTGGAGTACTTTACAGGGTTTTGGCTACACCTTC	CAWSTLQGFGYTF
.	TRBJ1-3	TRBV4-3	few	TGCGCCAGCAGCCAAGATCGGGCATCCTCTGGAAACACCATATATTTT	CASSQDRASSGNTIYF